These 5 T cell receptor beta chains were sequenced from one sample in a study of OX40 agonist ivuxolimab in advanced cancers. Sequencing was performed with immunoSEQ multiplex PCR; in TCRdb, only in-frame clones are kept and a portion is missing. This table holds approximately 59,000 clones, around 90% found once. The sample was CD4+ or CD8+ T cells sorted from blood, taken in a trial of the OX40 agonist ivuxolimab. Every receptor here comes from an adult with an advanced solid tumor such as melanoma, head and neck, liver or kidney cancer.

The J gene is TRBJ2-7, the V gene TRBV14; 9 bases agree with TRBD1. The CDR3 is 16 amino acids. The trim removed 3 bases at V and 3 bases at J, leaving 9 bases unmatched. Germline CDR1 reads SGHDN; CDR2 reads FVKESK. This CDR3 reads CASSHARGQGLYEQYF. CDR3 in DNA: TGTGCCAGCAGCCACGCCCGGGGACAGGGACTCTACGAGCAGTACTTC.

The gene calls are TRBV11-1 and TRBJ2-2; possibly TRBD2 for D (6 bases). The length of the CDR3 is 13 residues. The germline gives CDR1 SGHAT, CDR2 FQDESV (reference sequence). With 5 bases removed from V and 6 bases from J, the gap between germline ends came to 10 bases. The CDR3 reads CASSLTGAGELFF. The CDR3 nucleotides read TGTGCCAGCAGCCTCACGGGGGCCGGGGAGCTGTTTTTT.

J is TRBJ2-1 and V is TRBV30; 10 nucleotides agree with TRBD2. The J segment lost 7 bases and the V segment lost 3 bases, leaving 6 bases of the junction unmatched. Germline CDR1 GTSNPN, CDR2 SVGIG (reference sequence). The CDR3 covers 14 residues. CDR3 residues: CAWRRTSGINEQFF. DNA for the CDR3: TGTGCCTGGAGGCGGACTAGCGGCATAAATGAGCAGTTCTTC.

The chain combines TRBV19 with TRBJ2-2; tentatively, D is TRBD2 (5 bases). Germline CDR1 and CDR2: LNHDA and SQIVND (reference sequence). The CDR3 is 14 amino acids. With 4 bases removed from V and 2 bases from J, the gap between germline ends came to 8 bases. This chain's CDR3 is CASSREINTGELFF. DNA of the CDR3: TGTGCCAGTAGTAGGGAGATCAACACCGGGGAGCTGTTTTTT.

This clone has only one observation. This chain connects TRBV5-8 to TRBJ2-3; D possibly corresponds to TRBD1 (6 bases). CDR3 length: 14 residues. V was trimmed by 6 bases and J by 0 bases, leaving 11 bases between them. CDR1 and CDR2 (germline): SGHTS, YDEGEE. CDR3 bases: TGTGCCAGCACCTTCGGACAGAGCACAGATACGCAGTATTTT. Translation gives CASTFGQSTDTQYF. Full variable domain (outside the CDR3, taken from reference TRBV5-8 and TRBJ2-3): EAGVTQSPTHLIKTRGQQATLRCSPISGHTSVYWYQQALGLGLQFLLWYDEGEERNRGNFPPRFSGRQFPNYSSELNVNALELEDSALYLCASTFGQSTDTQYFGPGTRLTVL.